This passage covers 11 T cell receptor beta chains from one sample sequenced in a study of metastatic and nonmetastatic thyroid tumors. Patients underwent thyroid surgery, and none had received any treatment before it. TCRdb re-called the PCR reads through MiXCR. Of 20,000 to 25,000 clones listed, 9% to 15% are singletons. Material: blood. Receptor source: a male donor with papillary thyroid cancer or a benign thyroid nodule (not recorded which). Some clones in this sample may be carry-over from other donors' samples.

This clone was recorded a few times. V and J are TRBV24-1 and TRBJ1-6, with 10 bases identical to TRBD1. This CDR3 comprises 14 residues. Germline V CDR1 and CDR2: KGHDR, SFDVKD. Trimming cost V 4 bases and J 7 bases; bases outside gene matches: 0. CDR3 protein: CATSEGQGNSPLHF. In nucleotides, the CDR3 is TGTGCCACCAGTGAGGGACAGGGGAATTCACCCCTCCACTTT.

The chain combines TRBV5-1 with TRBJ1-6; D remains unclear. From germline, CDR1 is SGHRS and CDR2 YFSETQ. The V end lost 4 bases, the J end lost 6 bases, and 11 bases lay between the germline ends. The length of the CDR3 is 14 residues. The CDR3 DNA follows: TGCGCCAGCAGCCCCCCCGGCACTAATTCACCCCTCCACTTT. This translates into CASSPPGTNSPLHF. The variable domain in full, with the rest retrieved from reference TRBV5-1 and TRBJ1-6, is KAGVTQTPRYLIKTRGQQVTLSCSPISGHRSVSWYQQTPGQGLQFLFEYFSETQRNKGNFPGRFSGRQFSNSRSEMNVSTLELGDSALYLCASSPPGTNSPLHFGNGTRLTVT.

This clone has ten or more counts. The chain carries TRBV6-5 and TRBJ2-3, with 8 bases identical to TRBD2. The CDR3 has 19 amino acids. Germline lookup yields CDR1 MNHEY and CDR2 SVGAGI. V shed 0 bases, J shed 4 bases, and the junction held 15 bases outside the gene matches. CDR3 amino acids: CASSYSKDGGGRLADTQYF. The DNA for the CDR3 is TGTGCCAGCAGTTACTCGAAGGATGGGGGCGGGAGGTTGGCAGATACGCAGTATTTT.

This clone qualifies as medium-sized (0.01 to 0.1%). The chain employs TRBV28 and TRBJ2-2; TRBD1 or TRBD2 may be the D gene (6 bases each). The CDR3 has 15 residues. Trimming took off 5 bases at V and 3 bases at J, with 13 bases between the two ends. CDR1 and CDR2 (germline): MDHEN, SYDVKM. DNA of the CDR3: TGTGCCAGCAGTCCCGGGGGACAAGACACCGGGGAGCTGTTTTTT. Translating it yields CASSPGGQDTGELFF.

This clone was found many times. V is TRBV2 and J is TRBJ2-3; D gene uncertain. The CDR3 is 13 amino acids. From germline, CDR1 is SNHLY and CDR2 FYNNEI. V lost 6 bases and J lost 5, with 12 bases in between. The CDR3: CASRKVRRDTQYF. The CDR3 region has the DNA TGTGCCAGCAGGAAGGTGAGGAGAGATACGCAGTATTTT.

This clone was counted ten times or more. The rearrangement uses TRBV20-1 and TRBJ1-6, with TRBD1 matching 8 bases. The trim removed 3 bases at V and 5 bases at J, leaving 12 bases unmatched. The V gene's germline CDR1 is DFQATT and CDR2 SNEGSKA (reference sequence). This CDR3 comprises 17 residues. In DNA, the CDR3 is TGCAGTGCTAGGGACAGGGCCATCCTACGGAATAATTCACCCCTCCACTTT. Its protein product is CSARDRAILRNNSPLHF.

This clone was recorded at least ten times. The chain has TRBV5-8 and TRBJ1-2; 7 bases match TRBD1. Germline V gene data show CDR1 as SGHTS and CDR2 as YDEGEE. There are 14 residues in the CDR3. J gave up 6 bases and V 0 bases, and 5 bases lay outside the gene matches. The CDR3 coding sequence is TGTGCCAGCAGCTTGGACAGGGGAGGAAATGGCTACACCTTC. Its protein product is CASSLDRGGNGYTF.

This clone was observed a few times. Because it lacks the conserved phenylalanine or tryptophan at the end, this CDR3 is likely a read error. The J gene is TRBJ2-1, the V gene TRBV9, with TRBD2 as a possible D gene (6 bases). Germline V gives CDR1 SGDLS, CDR2 YYNGEE. The CDR3 runs to 14 residues. The ends were cut back, 4 bases at V and 4 bases at J, with 12 bases in the middle. The chain's CDR3 is CASSPHSGYNEQFL. The CDR3 DNA is TGTGCCAGCAGCCCCCATAGCGGTTACAATGAGCAGTTCCTC.

This clone has at least ten counts. A clone one base away is much larger, so this may be a read error. The same CDR3 can be traced to other DNA sequences in this sample. V is TRBV28 and J is TRBJ2-7; TRBD2 agrees at 7 bases. Losses at the gene ends were 5 bases for V and 3 bases for J; bases not matched to a gene: 10. The CDR3 totals 15 residues. Germline CDR1 and CDR2: MDHEN and SYDVKM. The CDR3 loop is CASSVGTGGIYEQYF. The CDR3 DNA reads as TGTGCCAGCAGTGTCGGGACGGGGGGAATCTACGAGCAGTACTTC.

V gene TRBV20-1 combines with J gene TRBJ2-5; D may be TRBD2 (5 bases). Germline CDR1 DFQATT, CDR2 SNEGSKA (reference sequence). Trimming left V 3 bases short and J 7 bases short, with 18 bases between. This CDR3 is built from 14 residues. This CDR3 is CSARFLAVSRTQYF. The DNA of the CDR3 is TGCAGTGCTAGGTTCCTAGCCGTCTCGCGGACCCAGTACTTC.

The J gene is TRBJ2-7, the V gene TRBV2, with 7 bases that match TRBD1. This CDR3 is 12 amino acids long. Germline loops: CDR1 SNHLY, CDR2 FYNNEI. V dropped 8 bases and J dropped 6; count of bases not matched to a gene: 7. CDR3 loop: CASVPDRAEQYF. Here the CDR3 DNA reads TGTGCCAGCGTACCAGACAGGGCCGAGCAGTACTTC. Full variable domain (remainder filled in from reference TRBV2 and TRBJ2-7): EPEVTQTPSHQVTQMGQEVILRCVPISNHLYFYWYRQILGQKVEFLVSFYNNEISEKSEIFDDQFSVERPDGSNFTLKIRSTKLEDSAMYFCASVPDRAEQYFGPGTRLTVT.